This passage covers 26 T cell receptor beta chains from one sample sequenced in a study of T cell responses to AZD1222 COVID-19 vaccine. Assay: immunoSEQ multiplex PCR; the TCRdb copy retains only in-frame clones and omits some. Of about 160,000 clones in the sample, roughly nine tenths were seen once. The specimen was peripheral blood, collected 28 days after the second AZD1222 dose. These receptors originate from an adult who received the AZD1222 COVID-19 vaccine.

The chain links TRBV6-6 to TRBJ1-6; D unclear. The V end was cut by 6 bases, the J end by 7 bases, with 10 bases between. The CDR3 totals 13 residues. Germline-derived CDR1 and CDR2 are MNHNY and SVGAGI (reference sequence). The CDR3 DNA reads as TGTGCCAGCAGCCCCTCCCGAAATTCACCCCTCCACTTT. It is translated as CASSPSRNSPLHF.

The chain joins TRBV29-1 to TRBJ2-7, with no clear D. This CDR3 is built from 14 residues. The germline V and J ends were trimmed by 1 base and 0 bases, with 10 bases remaining between them. Germline V CDR1 and CDR2: SQVTM, ANQGSEA. CDR3 in amino acids: CSVEGPDSSYEQYF. The CDR3 nucleotides are TGCAGCGTTGAAGGCCCCGATAGCTCCTACGAGCAGTACTTC.

The chain has TRBV6-1 and TRBJ1-2; 9 bases are shared with TRBD1. With V trimmed by 0 bases and J by 8 bases, 7 bases remained unmatched. Germline CDR1 and CDR2: MNHNS and SASEGT. This CDR3 comprises 15 residues. CDR3 sequence reads: CASSEATGTGTGYTF. The CDR3 DNA follows: TGTGCCAGCAGTGAAGCTACGGGGACAGGGACCGGCTACACCTTC.

V gene TRBV5-6 combines with J gene TRBJ1-1; 11 positions match TRBD1. V lost 0 bases, J lost 2 bases, and 6 bases stayed unmatched. Germline CDR1 is SGHDT and CDR2 is YYEEEE. CDR3 size: 17 residues. CDR3 in amino acids: CASSLDIGTGGNTEAFF. The DNA of the CDR3 is TGTGCCAGCAGCTTGGACATAGGGACAGGGGGAAACACTGAAGCTTTCTTT.

The chain carries TRBV5-1 and TRBJ1-1, with 9 bases fitting TRBD1. CDR3 length equals 14 residues. Germline V gene data show CDR1 as SGHRS and CDR2 as YFSETQ. V shed 4 bases, J shed 10 bases, and the junction held 11 bases outside the gene matches. This CDR3 reads CASSREGQGIGAFF. In DNA, the CDR3 is TGCGCCAGCAGCAGGGAGGGACAGGGTATCGGAGCTTTCTTT.

The chain carries TRBV2 and TRBJ2-3; D is unresolved. The CDR3 extends over 14 amino acids. Germline V gene data show CDR1 as SNHLY and CDR2 as FYNNEI. Trimming took off 3 bases at V and 0 bases at J, with 7 bases between the two ends. CDR3 in amino acids: CASSEVSSTDTQYF. The CDR3 DNA sequence: TGTGCCAGCAGTGAGGTCAGTAGCACAGATACGCAGTATTTT.

This chain connects TRBV7-8 to TRBJ1-5, with 9 bases matching TRBD1. Germline assignment: CDR1 SGHVS and CDR2 FQNEAQ. The trim removed 4 bases at V and 1 base at J, leaving 14 bases unmatched. The CDR3 spans 19 residues. The CDR3 loop reads CASSSASGTGLGSNQPQHF. The CDR3 bases are TGTGCCAGCAGCTCAGCGTCCGGGACAGGGTTGGGGAGCAATCAGCCCCAGCATTTT.

The V gene is TRBV6-5, the J gene TRBJ1-1; D is unresolved. V gave up 9 bases and J gave up 3 bases, with 8 bases separating them. The CDR3 is 11 residues long. Germline V gene lookup returns CDR1 MNHEY and CDR2 SVGAGI. The CDR3 here is CASCDHTEAFF. The CDR3 DNA reads as TGTGCCAGTTGTGACCACACTGAAGCTTTCTTT.

The DNA for the CDR3 is TGTGCCAGCTCACCAAATGACGGCCTATATGGCTACACCTTC. It codes for CASSPNDGLYGYTF. V and J are TRBV18 and TRBJ1-2; no reliable D call. CDR1 is KGHSH, CDR2 LQKENI, per germline. The CDR3 runs to 14 residues. Trimming took 2 bases from V and 5 from J, leaving 12 bases between them.

The DNA of the CDR3 is TGTGCCAGCAGCTTCGGGGGGTTCATGAACACTGAAGCTTTCTTT. Protein: CASSFGGFMNTEAFF. The chain recombines TRBV9 with TRBJ1-1, with D possibly TRBD1 on 5 matching bases. Trimming took 4 bases from V and 0 from J, leaving 13 bases between them. CDR1 is SGDLS, CDR2 YYNGEE, per germline. The CDR3 extends over 15 amino acids.

This clone was picked up one time. The chain carries TRBV21-1 and TRBJ1-1. TRBV21-1 is a known pseudogene. The CDR3 extends over 17 amino acids. The chain's CDR3 is CASSDRDRGLMNTEAFF. CDR3 nucleotide sequence: TGTGCCAGCAGCGACCGGGACCGCGGACTGATGAACACTGAAGCTTTCTTT.

The chain has TRBV11-3 and TRBJ1-1, with D possibly matching TRBD1 (6 bases). The V gene's germline CDR1 is SGHNT and CDR2 YENEEA. The CDR3 runs to 14 residues. Between the trimmed V and J ends, which lost 4 bases and 1 base, there was a span of 10 bases. CDR3 sequence (DNA): TGTGCCAGCAGCTCCGGGACACAGAACACTGAAGCTTTCTTT. Residues: CASSSGTQNTEAFF.

V and J are TRBV18 and TRBJ2-5, with 11 bases lining up with TRBD2. The CDR3 has 16 residues. Germline-derived CDR1 and CDR2 are KGHSH and LQKENI. V was clipped by 1 base and J by 4 bases; unmatched bases: 5. The CDR3: CASSPRMTSGAETQYF. The CDR3 bases are TGTGCCAGCTCACCACGAATGACTAGCGGGGCAGAGACCCAGTACTTC. The complete variable domain, with remaining parts taken from reference TRBV18 and TRBJ2-5, reads NAGVMQNPRHLVRRRGQEARLRCSPMKGHSHVYWYRQLPEEGLKFMVYLQKENIIDESGMPKERFSAEFPKEGPSILRIQQVVRGDSAAYFCASSPRMTSGAETQYFGPGTRLLVL.

This chain uses TRBV9 with TRBJ2-2, with a weak D call TRBD2 (7 bases). The CDR3 has 16 amino acids. Per the germline V gene, CDR1 is SGDLS and CDR2 is YYNGEE. V was pared by 3 bases and J by 0 bases, with 12 bases between. In DNA, the CDR3 is TGTGCCAGCAGCGGAACGGGGGGCCCGAACACCGGGGAGCTGTTTTTT. Amino acid sequence: CASSGTGGPNTGELFF.

A note on this clone: The junction shows a germline mismatch at one end, possibly a read error. CDR3 loop: CSSSYSLGINEKLFF. In DNA form, the CDR3 reads TGTTCCAGCAGTTACTCGCTAGGAATTAATGAAAAACTGTTTTTT. V is TRBV6-5 and J is TRBJ1-4; D ambiguous. This CDR3 region has 15 residues. Germline loops: CDR1 MNHEY, CDR2 SVGAGI.

The chain links TRBV7-9 to TRBJ1-6, with TRBD1 matching over 8 bases. Germline-derived CDR1 and CDR2 are SEHNR and FQNEAQ (reference sequence). The CDR3 sequence is 15 residues long. V gave up 5 bases and J gave up 9 bases; unmatched junction bases: 9. This CDR3 is CASSRTGIFSSPLHF. CDR3 DNA sequence: TGTGCCAGCAGCCGGACAGGGATTTTTAGTTCACCCCTCCACTTT.

The chain carries TRBV5-1 and TRBJ1-2, with TRBD1 identical over 7 bases. Trimming at V came to 4 bases and at J to 1 base, leaving 4 bases not matched to a gene. The CDR3 runs 14 residues. Germline V lookup: CDR1 SGHRS, CDR2 YFSETQ. CDR3 protein: CASSGRGINYGYTF. The CDR3 region has the DNA TGCGCCAGCAGCGGCAGGGGGATTAACTATGGCTACACCTTC.

This sequence joins TRBV7-9 and TRBJ1-1; no clear D gene. Germline CDR1 is SEHNR and CDR2 is FQNEAQ (reference sequence). CDR3 length equals 12 residues. Trimming took 0 bases from V and 6 from J, leaving 5 bases between them. The CDR3 nucleotides read TGTGCCAGCAGCTTAGCAATATCTGAAGCTTTCTTT. This sequence encodes CASSLAISEAFF. Together with reference TRBV7-9 and TRBJ1-1, the CDR3 gives the full variable domain: DTGVSQNPRHKITKRGQNVTFRCDPISEHNRLYWYRQTLGQGPEFLTYFQNEAQLEKSRLLSDRFSAERPKGSFSTLEIQRTEQGDSAMYLCASSLAISEAFFGQGTRLTVV.

The rearrangement links TRBV12-5 to TRBJ1-4; the match to TRBD1 covers 8 bases. Trimming took 6 bases from V and 8 from J; bases not matched to a gene: 5. The germline V gene has CDR1 LGHNT and CDR2 FRNRAP. The CDR3 spans 13 residues. In DNA, the CDR3 is TGTGCTAGTGGAAACGGACAGGGAGAAAAACTGTTTTTT. Amino acids: CASGNGQGEKLFF. The full variable domain, its missing parts supplied by reference TRBV12-5 and TRBJ1-4, is DARVTQTPRHKVTEMGQEVTMRCQPILGHNTVFWYRQTMMQGLELLAYFRNRAPLDDSGMPKDRFSAEMPDATLATLKIQPSEPRDSAVYFCASGNGQGEKLFFGSGTQLSVL.

This chain links TRBV6-2 or TRBV6-3 with TRBJ2-1; D may be TRBD1 or TRBD2 (5 bases each). V was trimmed by 2 bases and J by 7 bases, leaving 15 bases between them. The CDR3 is made up of 15 amino acids. Germline loops: CDR1 MNHEY, CDR2 SVGEGT. Here the CDR3 reads CASSYPHWGKNEQFF. CDR3 DNA: TGTGCCAGCAGTTACCCTCACTGGGGGAAAAATGAGCAGTTCTTC.

The chain carries TRBV11-2 and TRBJ1-5; no clear D gene. Germline-derived CDR1 and CDR2 are SGHAT and FQNNGV. This CDR3 has 13 residues. V lost 2 bases, J lost 6 bases, and 8 bases lay in between. CDR3 amino acids: CASSLSKGQPQHF. The CDR3 nucleotides read TGTGCCAGCAGCTTATCCAAGGGTCAGCCCCAGCATTTT.

A single count supports this clone. The V call is TRBV7-2, the J call TRBJ1-5; D gene ambiguous. Trimming pared 2 bases from V and 5 bases from J, leaving 7 bases between. The CDR3 loop spans 13 amino acids. Germline loops: CDR1 SGHTA, CDR2 FQGNSA. CDR3: CASSLRRDQPQHF. The CDR3, as DNA: TGTGCCAGCAGCTTAAGGCGAGATCAGCCCCAGCATTTT.

The chain couples TRBV9 to TRBJ2-7, with TRBD2 as a possible D gene (7 bases). V lost 3 bases, J lost 0 bases, and 13 bases lay in between. The CDR3 is 15 amino acids. Looked up from germline, CDR1 is SGDLS and CDR2 is YYNGEE. CDR3 DNA: TGTGCCAGCAGCGGCGGGGGCCCTAGCTCCTACGAGCAGTACTTC. Protein: CASSGGGPSSYEQYF.

This chain uses TRBV7-9 with TRBJ1-6; the match to TRBD1 covers 8 bases. This CDR3 has 16 residues. J lost 7 bases, V lost 5 bases, and 10 bases had no gene match. From germline, CDR1 is SEHNR and CDR2 FQNEAQ (reference sequence). CDR3 in DNA: TGTGCCAGCAGCCGATCACAGGGGGGTCTGAATTCACCCCTCCACTTT. Translated: CASSRSQGGLNSPLHF.

The rearrangement joins TRBV18 to TRBJ1-4, with D perhaps TRBD1 (5 bases). Germline-derived CDR1 and CDR2 are KGHSH and LQKENI. Trimming took 0 bases from V and 8 from J, leaving 13 bases between them. The CDR3 is 15 amino acids. CDR3 in DNA: TGTGCCAGCTCACCACCGCCAGGGAAAGGCGAAAAACTGTTTTTT. Protein sequence: CASSPPPGKGEKLFF.

This chain uses TRBV11-3 with TRBJ2-1, with D possibly TRBD2 on 6 matching bases. The CDR3 consists of 14 residues. Germline assignment: CDR1 SGHNT and CDR2 YENEEA. Trimming cost V 2 bases and J 7 bases, with 12 bases left between them. In DNA form, the CDR3 reads TGTGCCAGCAGCTTAAGCGTCGGGAGAAATGAGCAGTTCTTC. Translated: CASSLSVGRNEQFF.